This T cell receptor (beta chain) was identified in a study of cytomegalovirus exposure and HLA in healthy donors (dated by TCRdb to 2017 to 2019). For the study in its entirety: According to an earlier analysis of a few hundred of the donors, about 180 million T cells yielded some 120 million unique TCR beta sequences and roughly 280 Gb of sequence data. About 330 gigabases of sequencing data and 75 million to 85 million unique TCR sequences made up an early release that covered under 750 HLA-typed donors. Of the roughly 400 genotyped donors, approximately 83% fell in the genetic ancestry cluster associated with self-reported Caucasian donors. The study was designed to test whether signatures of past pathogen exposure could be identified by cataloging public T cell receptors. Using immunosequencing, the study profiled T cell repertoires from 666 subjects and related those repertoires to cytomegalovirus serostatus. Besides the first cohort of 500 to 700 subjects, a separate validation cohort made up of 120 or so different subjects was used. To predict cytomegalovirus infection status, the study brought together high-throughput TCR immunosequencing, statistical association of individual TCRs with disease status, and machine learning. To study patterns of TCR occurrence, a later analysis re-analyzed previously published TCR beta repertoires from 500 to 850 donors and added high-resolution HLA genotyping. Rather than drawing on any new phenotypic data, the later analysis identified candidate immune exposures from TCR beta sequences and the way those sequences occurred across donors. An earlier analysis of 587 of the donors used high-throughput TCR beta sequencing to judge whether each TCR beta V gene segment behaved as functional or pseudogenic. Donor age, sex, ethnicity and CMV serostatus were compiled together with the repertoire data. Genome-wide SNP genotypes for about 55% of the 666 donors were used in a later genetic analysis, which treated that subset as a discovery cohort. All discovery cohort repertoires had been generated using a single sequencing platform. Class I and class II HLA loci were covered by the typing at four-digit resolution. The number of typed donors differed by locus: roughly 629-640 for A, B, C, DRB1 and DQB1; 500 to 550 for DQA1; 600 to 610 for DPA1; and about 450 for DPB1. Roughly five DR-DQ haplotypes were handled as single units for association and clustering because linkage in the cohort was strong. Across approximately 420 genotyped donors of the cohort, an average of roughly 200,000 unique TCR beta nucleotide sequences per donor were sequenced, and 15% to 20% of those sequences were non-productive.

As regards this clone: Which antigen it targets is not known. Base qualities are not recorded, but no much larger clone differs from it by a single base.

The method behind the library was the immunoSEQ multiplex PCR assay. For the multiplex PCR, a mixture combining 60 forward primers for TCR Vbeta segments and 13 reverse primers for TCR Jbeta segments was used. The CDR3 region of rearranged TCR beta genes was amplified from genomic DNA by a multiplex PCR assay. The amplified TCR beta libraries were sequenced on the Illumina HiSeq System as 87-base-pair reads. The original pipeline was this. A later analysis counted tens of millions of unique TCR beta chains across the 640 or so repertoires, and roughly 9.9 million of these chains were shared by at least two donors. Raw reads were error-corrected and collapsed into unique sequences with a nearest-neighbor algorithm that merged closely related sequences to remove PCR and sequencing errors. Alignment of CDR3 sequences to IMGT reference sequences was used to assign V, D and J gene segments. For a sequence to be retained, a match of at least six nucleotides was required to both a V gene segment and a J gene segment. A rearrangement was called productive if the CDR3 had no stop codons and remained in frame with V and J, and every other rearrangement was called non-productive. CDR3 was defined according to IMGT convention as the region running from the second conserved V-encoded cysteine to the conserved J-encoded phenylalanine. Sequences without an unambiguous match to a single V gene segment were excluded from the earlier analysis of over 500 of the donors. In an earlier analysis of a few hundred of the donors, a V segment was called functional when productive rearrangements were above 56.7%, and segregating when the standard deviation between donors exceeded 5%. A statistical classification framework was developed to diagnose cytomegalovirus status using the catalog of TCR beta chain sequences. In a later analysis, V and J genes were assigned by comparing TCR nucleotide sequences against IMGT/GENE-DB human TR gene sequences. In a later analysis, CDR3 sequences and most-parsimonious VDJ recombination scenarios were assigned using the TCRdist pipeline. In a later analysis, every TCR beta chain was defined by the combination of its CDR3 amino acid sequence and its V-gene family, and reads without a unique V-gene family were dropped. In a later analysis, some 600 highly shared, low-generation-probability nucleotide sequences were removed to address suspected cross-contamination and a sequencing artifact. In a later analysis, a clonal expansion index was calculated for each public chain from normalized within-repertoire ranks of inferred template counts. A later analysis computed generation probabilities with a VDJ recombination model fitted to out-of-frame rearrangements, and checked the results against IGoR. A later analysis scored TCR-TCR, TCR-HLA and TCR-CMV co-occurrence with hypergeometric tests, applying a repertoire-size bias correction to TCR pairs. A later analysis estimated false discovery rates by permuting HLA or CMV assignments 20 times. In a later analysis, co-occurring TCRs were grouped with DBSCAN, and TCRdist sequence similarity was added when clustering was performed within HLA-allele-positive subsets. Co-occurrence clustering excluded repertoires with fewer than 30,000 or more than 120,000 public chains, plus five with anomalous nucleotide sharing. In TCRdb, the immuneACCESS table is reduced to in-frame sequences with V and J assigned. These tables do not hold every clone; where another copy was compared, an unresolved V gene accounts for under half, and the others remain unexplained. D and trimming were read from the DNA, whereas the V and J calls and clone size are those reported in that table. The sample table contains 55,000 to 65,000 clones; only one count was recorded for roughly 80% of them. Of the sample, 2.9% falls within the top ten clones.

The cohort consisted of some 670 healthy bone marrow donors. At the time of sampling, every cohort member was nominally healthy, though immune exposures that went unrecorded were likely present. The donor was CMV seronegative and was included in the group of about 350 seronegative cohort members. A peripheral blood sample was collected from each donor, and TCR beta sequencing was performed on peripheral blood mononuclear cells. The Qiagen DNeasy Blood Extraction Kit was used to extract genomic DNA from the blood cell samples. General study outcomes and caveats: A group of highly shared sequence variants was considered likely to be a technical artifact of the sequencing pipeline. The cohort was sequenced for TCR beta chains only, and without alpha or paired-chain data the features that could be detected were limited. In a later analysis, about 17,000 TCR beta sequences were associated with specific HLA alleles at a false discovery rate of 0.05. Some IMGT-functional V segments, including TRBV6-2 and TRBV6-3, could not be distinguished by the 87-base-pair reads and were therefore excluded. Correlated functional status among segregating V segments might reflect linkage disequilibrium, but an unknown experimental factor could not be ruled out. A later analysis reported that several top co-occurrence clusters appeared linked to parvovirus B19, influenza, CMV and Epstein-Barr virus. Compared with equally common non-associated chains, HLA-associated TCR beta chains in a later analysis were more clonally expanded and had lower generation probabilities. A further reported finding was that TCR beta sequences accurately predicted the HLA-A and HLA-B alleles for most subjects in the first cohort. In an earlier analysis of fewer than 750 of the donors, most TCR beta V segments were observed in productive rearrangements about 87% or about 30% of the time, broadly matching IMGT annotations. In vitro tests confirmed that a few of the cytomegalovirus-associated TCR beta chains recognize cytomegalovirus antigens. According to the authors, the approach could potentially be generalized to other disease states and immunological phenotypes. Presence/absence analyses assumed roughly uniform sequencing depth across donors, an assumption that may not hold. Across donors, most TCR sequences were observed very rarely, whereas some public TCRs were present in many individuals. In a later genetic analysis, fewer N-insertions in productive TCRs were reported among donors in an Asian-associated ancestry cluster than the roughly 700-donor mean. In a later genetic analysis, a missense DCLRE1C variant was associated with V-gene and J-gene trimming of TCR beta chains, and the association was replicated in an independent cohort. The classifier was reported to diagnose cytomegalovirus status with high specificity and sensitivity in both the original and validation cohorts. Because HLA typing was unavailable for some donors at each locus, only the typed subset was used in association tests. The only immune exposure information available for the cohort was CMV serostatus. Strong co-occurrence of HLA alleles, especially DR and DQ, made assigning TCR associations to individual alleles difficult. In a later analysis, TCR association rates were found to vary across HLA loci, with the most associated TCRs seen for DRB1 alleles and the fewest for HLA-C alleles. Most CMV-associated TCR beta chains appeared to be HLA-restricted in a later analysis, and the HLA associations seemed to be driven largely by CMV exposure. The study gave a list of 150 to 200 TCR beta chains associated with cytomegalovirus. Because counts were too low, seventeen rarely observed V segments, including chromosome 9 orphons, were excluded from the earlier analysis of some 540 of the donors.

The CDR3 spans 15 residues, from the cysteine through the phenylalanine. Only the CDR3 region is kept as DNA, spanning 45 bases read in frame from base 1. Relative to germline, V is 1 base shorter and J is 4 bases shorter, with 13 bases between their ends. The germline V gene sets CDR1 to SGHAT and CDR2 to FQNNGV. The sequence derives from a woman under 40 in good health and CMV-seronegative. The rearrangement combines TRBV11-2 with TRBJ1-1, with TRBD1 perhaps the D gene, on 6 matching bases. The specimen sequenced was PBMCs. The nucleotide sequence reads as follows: TGTGCCAGCAGCTTAGTCCCGACAGGCCCCACTGAAGCTTTCTTT. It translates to CASSLVPTGPTEAFF.